These T cell receptor beta chains were read from a single sample in a study of T cells in Graves' hyperthyroidism and ophthalmopathy. A single record per CDR3 protein comes from TCRdb applying MiXCR to the multiplex PCR reads. The sample lists 500,000 to 550,000 distinct CDR3 sequences, just under 20% seen once, with approximately 48% in the top ten. Sequenced sample: blood. These receptors came from a man aged 35 to 55 with Graves' ophthalmopathy. CDR3s include the opening cysteine and the closing phenylalanine or tryptophan. D genes are given only for firm matches. Clone sizes are given selectively: once, few, many, or a class where the clone is expanded.

v_call,clone_size,d_call,j_call,cdr3_aa,cdr3_nt
TRBV20-1,few,.,TRBJ1-1,CSAGWGAEAFF,TGCAGTGCTGGATGGGGGGCTGAAGCTTTCTTT
TRBV5-1,many,TRBD1,TRBJ2-7,CASSPRGPREEQYF,TGCGCCAGCAGCCCGAGGGGGCCCCGAGAGGAGCAGTACTTC
TRBV28,many,.,TRBJ2-5,CASSFGRGSQETQYF,TGTGCCAGCAGTTTTGGAAGGGGGTCCCAAGAGACCCAGTACTTC
TRBV4-1,few,TRBD1,TRBJ1-4,CASSQDPVGRGQPNEKLFF,TGCGCCAGCAGCCAAGATCCAGTAGGGCGGGGACAGCCAAATGAAAAACTGTTTTTT
TRBV7-6,once,.,TRBJ1-5,CASSLAYDQPQHF,TGTGCCAGCAGCCTAGCCTATGATCAGCCCCAGCATTTT
TRBV3-1,many,.,TRBJ2-1,CASSQDEARHFGKNEQFF,TGTGCCAGCAGCCAAGACGAGGCCAGGCACTTTGGTAAGAATGAGCAGTTCTTC
TRBV10-3,many,TRBD2,TRBJ2-1,CAISERAAGEGNEQFF,TGTGCCATCAGTGAGCGAGCAGCGGGAGAGGGCAATGAGCAGTTCTTC
TRBV30,many,.,TRBJ1-4,CAWKRLGYEKLFF,TGTGCCTGGAAAAGGTTGGGTTATGAAAAACTGTTTTTT
TRBV10-3,once,TRBD2,TRBJ2-1,CAISEALAGKNEQFF,TGTGCCATCAGTGAAGCCCTAGCGGGAAAAAATGAGCAGTTCTTC
TRBV30,many,.,TRBJ2-2,CAWSRRGRRTGELFF,TGTGCCTGGAGCCGACGAGGACGAAGGACCGGGGAGCTGTTTTTT
TRBV5-1,.,TRBD1,TRBJ2-5,CASSPDGTGGETQYF,TGCGCCAGCAGCCCCGACGGGACAGGTGGCGAGACCCAGTACTTC
TRBV10-3,.,TRBD1,TRBJ2-1,CASHPRDRSIGVVEQFF,TGTGCCAGCCACCCCAGGGACAGGTCAATCGGGGTCGTTGAGCAGTTCTTC
TRBV11-3,many,.,TRBJ1-1,CASSFQGWVNTEAFF,TGTGCCAGCAGCTTCCAGGGGTGGGTGAACACTGAAGCTTTCTTT
TRBV7-8,.,TRBD1,TRBJ1-2,CASSSNRGDGYTF,TGTGCCAGCAGCTCAAACAGGGGTGATGGCTACACCTTC
TRBV3-1,few,.,TRBJ1-2,CASSPPWEARGGYTF,TGTGCCAGCAGCCCGCCGTGGGAGGCAAGGGGTGGCTACACCTTC
TRBV28,many,.,TRBJ2-7,CASSSRGRWVLYEQYF,TGTGCCAGCAGTTCCCGGGGGAGATGGGTGCTCTACGAGCAGTACTTC
TRBV5-1,few,.,TRBJ1-4,CASSAGQNEKLFF,TGCGCCAGCAGCGCGGGTCAAAATGAAAAACTGTTTTTT
TRBV28,.,.,TRBJ1-6,CASSLSGWDNSPLHF,TGTGCCAGCAGTTTATCAGGGTGGGATAATTCACCCCTCCACTTT
TRBV29-1,.,TRBD1,TRBJ2-3,CSDGQGITDTQYF,TGCAGCGACGGACAGGGGATCACAGATACGCAGTATTTT
TRBV7-9,few,.,TRBJ2-7,CASSSGLTGREQYF,TGTGCCAGCAGCTCGGGACTCACCGGTCGGGAGCAGTACTTC
TRBV28,many,.,TRBJ1-5,CASREGGESNQPQHF,TGTGCCAGCAGGGAAGGGGGTGAAAGCAATCAGCCCCAGCATTTT
TRBV7-2,many,TRBD2,TRBJ2-1,CASSQRLAGNNEQFF,TGTGCCAGCAGCCAGCGACTAGCGGGAAACAATGAGCAGTTCTTC